A single sample gave rise to the 20 T cell receptor beta chains below, sequenced in a study of T cells in Graves' hyperthyroidism and ophthalmopathy (dated by TCRdb to the late 2010s). Receptors were amplified or captured by multiplex PCR. The instrument given in TCRdb is Illumina HiSeq 2000. The TCR beta CDR3 regions were amplified from the RNA transcripts. The TCR CDR3 was subjected to a first round of RT-PCR using the HTBI primer set and the Qiagen OneStep RT-PCR kit. In TCRdb, the public reads were trimmed at Q25 with fastp and aligned with MiXCR, with productive beta chains retained. Entries are consolidated by CDR3 protein sequence, retaining the most common genes and DNA. The sample table contains about 640,000 distinct CDR3 sequences; only one count was recorded for under 25% of them. Approximately 30% of the sample rests with the top ten. Sequenced: blood. The receptors were gathered from a man younger than 45 with Graves' ophthalmopathy.

This chain joins TRBV7-3 and TRBJ2-7; TRBD1 matches 10 bases. The germline CDR1 and CDR2 sequences are SGHTA and FQGTGA. V lost 5 bases, J lost 3 bases, and 10 bases stayed unmatched. This CDR3 is built from 16 residues. CDR3 residues: CASSEYPGQGIYEQYF. CDR3 coding DNA: TGTGCCAGCAGCGAGTATCCGGGACAGGGGATCTACGAGCAGTACTTC.

The sample holds many counts of this clonotype. The chain has TRBV27 and TRBJ2-3; D possibly corresponds to TRBD2 (6 bases). V gave up 2 bases and J gave up 6 bases, with 12 bases separating them. The length of the CDR3 is 14 residues. Germline V gives CDR1 MNHEY, CDR2 SMNVEV (reference sequence). Here the CDR3 DNA reads TGTGCCAGCAGTTTACGGGGTCTAGCGGATACGCAGTATTTT. Amino acids: CASSLRGLADTQYF.

This clonotype showed up many times. CDR3 region: CASSIRDTLNTEAFF. The CDR3 coding sequence is TGTGCCAGCAGTATCAGGGACACCTTGAACACTGAAGCTTTCTTT. This chain links TRBV28 with TRBJ1-1; D may be TRBD1 (6 bases). V was pared by 5 bases and J by 0 bases, with 13 bases between. Germline V lookup: CDR1 MDHEN, CDR2 SYDVKM. CDR3 length: 15 amino acids.

This clonotype was seen repeatedly, ten times or more. This sequence joins TRBV2 and TRBJ2-1; D gene unclear. This CDR3 region has 11 residues. Germline V gene lookup returns CDR1 SNHLY and CDR2 FYNNEI. Trimming shortened V by 9 bases and J by 15 bases, and 18 bases separated the two germline ends. Here the CDR3 DNA reads TGTGCCAGTAGTTCCTCCTTAGACGGGTTCTTC. Residues: CASSSSLDGFF.

CDR3 nucleotides: TGTGCCAGTAGTACGATCACCTTTGGGGGGGCGTATAGGAACACTGAAGCTTTCTTT. Its protein is CASSTITFGGAYRNTEAFF. The chain combines TRBV19 with TRBJ1-1; possible D gene TRBD1, 6 bases. CDR1 and CDR2 (germline): LNHDA, SQIVND (reference sequence). The V end was cut by 4 bases, the J end by 1 base, with 25 bases between. The CDR3 extends over 19 amino acids.

This clonotype has only a few counts. The chain uses TRBV2 and TRBJ2-6, with D uncertain. Germline assignment: CDR1 SNHLY and CDR2 FYNNEI. V lost 7 bases, J lost 0 bases, and 10 bases lay in between. This CDR3 is 15 amino acids long. The CDR3 nucleotides read TGTGCCAGCACTTTCGGCCTCTCTGGGGCCAACGTCCTGACTTTC. Translation: CASTFGLSGANVLTF.

In its sample, this clonotype was seen once. The V and J genes are TRBV11-2 and TRBJ2-7; D is possibly TRBD2 (5 bases). With 8 bases removed from V and 3 bases from J, the gap between germline ends came to 11 bases. CDR1 is SGHAT, CDR2 FQNNGV, per germline. CDR3 length: 12 amino acids. CDR3 sequence reads: CASGERGYEQYF. Here the CDR3 DNA reads TGTGCCAGCGGGGAACGGGGCTACGAGCAGTACTTC.

This chain links TRBV29-1 with TRBJ2-4; TRBD1 agrees at 7 bases. The CDR3 length is 12 residues. Germline V gene lookup returns CDR1 SQVTM and CDR2 ANQGSEA. V lost 6 bases, J lost 8 bases, and 7 bases stayed unmatched. The CDR3 nucleotides are TGCAGCGTCGCCCAAGGGGGCTACATTCAGTACTTC. This sequence encodes CSVAQGGYIQYF.

In its sample, this clonotype was seen many times. This chain connects TRBV6-2 or TRBV6-3 to TRBJ2-7; 10 positions match TRBD2. The J segment lost 1 base and the V segment lost 0 bases, leaving 3 bases of the junction unmatched. This CDR3 region has 16 residues. CDR1 and CDR2 from the germline V gene are MNHEY and SVGEGT. CDR3 DNA: TGTGCCAGCAGTTACTCTCGACTAGCGGGTTCCTACGAGCAGTACTTC. This sequence encodes CASSYSRLAGSYEQYF.

A few counts support this clonotype. The chain carries TRBV5-6 and TRBJ2-7; TRBD2 matches 7 bases. CDR3 length equals 14 residues. Germline CDR1 and CDR2: SGHDT and YYEEEE. The ends lost 4 bases at V and 2 bases at J; junction bases unmatched: 6. The CDR3 sequence is CASSPLGGTYEQYF. DNA of the CDR3: TGTGCCAGCAGCCCTCTCGGGGGGACCTACGAGCAGTACTTC. The full variable domain, completed using reference TRBV5-6 and TRBJ2-7, is DAGVTQSPTHLIKTRGQQVTLRCSPKSGHDTVSWYQQALGQGPQFIFQYYEEEERQRGNFPDRFSGHQFPNYSSELNVNALLLGDSALYLCASSPLGGTYEQYFGPGTRLTVT.

This clonotype was picked up a small number of times. This chain joins TRBV27 and TRBJ2-1, with TRBD2 matching over 7 bases. The junction had 13 bases not matched to a gene; V was cut back by 8 bases and J by 9 bases. The V gene's germline CDR1 is MNHEY and CDR2 SMNVEV (reference sequence). The CDR3 consists of 14 residues. This CDR3 is CASRAVGRPGEQFF. The CDR3 region has the DNA TGTGCCAGCCGGGCGGTCGGGAGGCCGGGTGAGCAGTTCTTC.

The table lists this clonotype with a few counts. This rearrangement joins TRBV15 to TRBJ2-1; 14 bases line up with TRBD2. Germline V gene data show CDR1 as LNHNV and CDR2 as YYDKDF (reference sequence). V lost 3 bases to trimming and J lost 11 bases; unmatched junction nucleotides: 6. The CDR3 is 15 amino acids. In DNA form, the CDR3 reads TGTGCCACCAGCAGCCCCGGGACTAGCGGGAGTAAGCAGTTCTTC. Translation gives CATSSPGTSGSKQFF. Using reference TRBV15 and TRBJ2-1 for the parts outside the CDR3, the full variable domain is DAMVIQNPRYQVTQFGKPVTLSCSQTLNHNVMYWYQQKSSQAPKLLFHYYDKDFNNEADTPDNFQSRRPNTSFCFLDIRSPGLGDTAMYLCATSSPGTSGSKQFFGPGTRLTVL.

The CDR3 reads CASSPGGGQSNYGYTF. In DNA, the CDR3 is TGCGCCAGCAGCCCCGGGGGGGGACAGAGTAACTATGGCTACACCTTC. The chain carries TRBV4-1 and TRBJ1-2, with 7 positions matching TRBD1. Trimming at V came to 4 bases and at J to 1 base, leaving 9 bases not matched to a gene. The CDR3 extends over 16 amino acids. Germline CDR1 and CDR2: MGHRA and YSYEKL.

This clonotype showed up just a few times. V is TRBV5-1 and J is TRBJ1-1; TRBD1 agrees at 10 bases. With 1 base clipped from V and 5 bases from J, the junction kept 5 bases outside the gene matches. CDR3 size: 15 residues. Germline-derived CDR1 and CDR2 are SGHRS and YFSETQ. The CDR3 DNA is TGCGCCAGCAGCTTGACGGGGACAGGGGCGACTGAAGCTTTCTTT. It encodes CASSLTGTGATEAFF. The full variable domain, in which reference TRBV5-1 and TRBJ1-1 provide the parts outside the CDR3, is KAGVTQTPRYLIKTRGQQVTLSCSPISGHRSVSWYQQTPGQGLQFLFEYFSETQRNKGNFPGRFSGRQFSNSRSEMNVSTLELGDSALYLCASSLTGTGATEAFFGQGTRLTVV.

The chain employs TRBV29-1 and TRBJ2-7; 10 nucleotides match TRBD1. Germline V gene sequence: CDR1 SQVTM, CDR2 ANQGSEA. CDR3 length equals 14 residues. The ends lost 3 bases at V and 6 bases at J; junction bases unmatched: 8. DNA for the CDR3: TGCAGCGTTGATTATCCGGGACAGGGGTCCGAGCAGTACTTC. Amino acids: CSVDYPGQGSEQYF.

This chain connects TRBV6-6 to TRBJ2-7; a possible D gene is TRBD2 (5 bases). The CDR3 is made up of 13 amino acids. The germline V gene has CDR1 MNHNY and CDR2 SVGAGI (reference sequence). V was shortened by 2 bases and J by 6 bases, with 11 bases between the two germline ends. Written as DNA, the CDR3 is TGTGCCAGCAGTTACAACGACTACGGCGAGCAGTACTTC. Encoded protein: CASSYNDYGEQYF.

The V gene is TRBV5-6, the J gene TRBJ2-5, with 8 bases matching TRBD1. There are 15 residues in the CDR3. The ends lost 3 bases at V and 0 bases at J; junction bases unmatched: 4. CDR1 is SGHDT and CDR2 is YYEEEE in the germline V gene. DNA for the CDR3: TGTGCCAGCAGCTCTATACAGGGGGACCAAGAGACCCAGTACTTC. Residues: CASSSIQGDQETQYF.

The sample holds many counts of this clonotype. V and J are TRBV10-2 and TRBJ1-1, with a possible D match to TRBD1 (6 bases). There are 13 residues in the CDR3. Trimming stripped 3 bases from V and 6 bases from J, with 11 bases between. Looked up from germline, CDR1 is WSHSY and CDR2 is SAAADI. The CDR3 coding sequence is TGCGCCAGCAGTGACAGGGGACTCGCTGAAGCTTTCTTT. Its translation is CASSDRGLAEAFF.

This clonotype showed up many times. The V and J genes are TRBV11-2 and TRBJ1-1; D unresolved. This CDR3 is 13 amino acids long. V lost 5 bases to trimming and J lost 1 base, with 8 bases between them. Germline V gene sequence: CDR1 SGHAT, CDR2 FQNNGV. CDR3 protein: CASSQEANTEAFF. The DNA of the CDR3 is TGTGCCAGCAGCCAGGAGGCGAACACTGAAGCTTTCTTT.

V and J are TRBV28 and TRBJ1-2, with D perhaps matching TRBD1 (6 bases). V lost 3 bases and J 8 bases, leaving 13 bases between the germline ends. The germline V gene encodes CDR1 MDHEN and CDR2 SYDVKM. The CDR3 is 13 amino acids. This chain's CDR3 is CASSFRGGEGYTF. DNA of the CDR3: TGTGCCAGCAGTTTTAGGGGGGGCGAGGGCTACACCTTC.